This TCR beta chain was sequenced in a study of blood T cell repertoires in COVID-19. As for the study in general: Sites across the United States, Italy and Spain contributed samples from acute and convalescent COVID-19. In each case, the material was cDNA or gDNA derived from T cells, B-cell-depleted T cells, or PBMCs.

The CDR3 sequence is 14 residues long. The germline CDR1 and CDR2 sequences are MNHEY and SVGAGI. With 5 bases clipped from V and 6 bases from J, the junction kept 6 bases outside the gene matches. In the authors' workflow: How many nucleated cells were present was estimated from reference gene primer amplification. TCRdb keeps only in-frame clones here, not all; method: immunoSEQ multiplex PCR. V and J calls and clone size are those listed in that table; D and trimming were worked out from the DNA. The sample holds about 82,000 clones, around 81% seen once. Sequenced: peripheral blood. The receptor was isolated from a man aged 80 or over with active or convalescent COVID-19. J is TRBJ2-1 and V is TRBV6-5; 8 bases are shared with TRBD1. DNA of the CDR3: TGTGCCAGCAGTCGGACAGGGCAGGCCAATGAGCAGTTCTTC. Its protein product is CASSRTGQANEQFF.